Below are 27 T cell receptor beta chains sequenced from a single sample in a study of CD8 T cells in ankylosing spondylitis (dated by TCRdb to 2016 to 2017). The paper as a whole reports these results and caveats: A TCR beta motif of 8 or 9 highly homologous amino acid variants appeared characteristic of blood from ankylosing spondylitis patients.

Library construction relied on 5' RACE. The sequencer was an Illumina HiSeq 2500. Using fastp trimming at Q25 and MiXCR clonotype assembly, TCRdb reanalyzed the public sequencing data and kept in-frame beta chains. Rows merge per CDR3 protein into single entries with the most common DNA and genes. This sample comprises about 540,000 distinct CDR3 sequences, roughly 13% of them detected only once. Nearly 7% of the sample comes from the top ten. Antigen specificity for these receptors is unknown. The sequencing sample was made of blood, either unsorted or a sorted T cell fraction (not recorded which). These receptors were taken from a male donor with ankylosing spondylitis.

This clonotype appeared a few times. The chain employs TRBV3-1 and TRBJ2-2, with 12 positions matching TRBD2. Looked up from germline, CDR1 is LGHDT and CDR2 is YNNKEL (reference sequence). This CDR3 comprises 17 residues. The ends lost 3 bases at V and 4 bases at J; junction bases unmatched: 6. DNA of the CDR3: TGTGCCAGCAGCCAGACTAGCGGGAGAGTTGGCACCGGGGAGCTGTTTTTT. It translates to CASSQTSGRVGTGELFF. The whole variable domain, remainder taken from reference TRBV3-1 and TRBJ2-2, is DTAVSQTPKYLVTQMGNDKSIKCEQNLGHDTMYWYKQDSKKFLKIMFSYNNKELIINETVPNRFSPKSPDKAHLNLHINSLELGDSAVYFCASSQTSGRVGTGELFFGEGSRLTVL.

This clonotype was observed many times. The rearrangement joins TRBV5-1 to TRBJ1-1; maybe TRBD1 (5 bases). The CDR3 consists of 13 residues. V lost 1 base to trimming and J lost 4 bases, with 8 bases between them. CDR1 and CDR2 from the germline V gene are SGHRS and YFSETQ. This CDR3 is CASSLSGGTEAFF. Written as DNA, the CDR3 is TGCGCCAGCAGCTTGTCTGGGGGCACTGAAGCTTTCTTT.

This clonotype was counted between two and nine times. V is TRBV10-2 and J is TRBJ2-7, with D tentatively TRBD1 (5 bases). Trimming removed 2 bases at V and 3 bases at J, with 14 bases between. The CDR3 runs 15 residues. Germline CDR1 is WSHSY and CDR2 is SAAADI. The CDR3 loop reads CASSEIGAGIYEQYF. CDR3 sequence (DNA): TGCGCCAGCAGTGAGATTGGGGCAGGGATCTACGAGCAGTACTTC.

This clonotype showed up just a few times. The rearrangement joins TRBV7-2 to TRBJ2-3, with D uncertain. Germline V lookup: CDR1 SGHTA, CDR2 FQGNSA. This CDR3 comprises 13 residues. Trimming pared 5 bases from V and 3 bases from J, leaving 9 bases between. The CDR3: CASSTPETDTQYF. Written as DNA, the CDR3 is TGTGCCAGCAGCACACCAGAAACAGATACGCAGTATTTT.

CDR3 loop: CSARDPPSRGGLLSSYNEQFF. For the CDR3, the DNA is TGCAGTGCTAGAGACCCACCTTCTCGCGGGGGCCTCCTTAGCTCCTACAATGAGCAGTTCTTC. This rearrangement joins TRBV20-1 to TRBJ2-1, with D possibly TRBD2 on 7 matching bases. The CDR3 is made up of 21 amino acids. Germline V gene lookup returns CDR1 DFQATT and CDR2 SNEGSKA (reference sequence). V was clipped by 0 bases and J by 0 bases, with 27 bases between them.

This clonotype was seen repeatedly, ten times or more. V gene TRBV6-1 combines with J gene TRBJ1-5; D is unresolved. V shed 4 bases and J shed 0 bases, with 10 bases lying between them. The CDR3 extends over 15 amino acids. From germline, CDR1 is MNHNS and CDR2 SASEGT. This chain's CDR3 is CASSVAPDSNQPQHF. CDR3 DNA sequence: TGTGCCAGCAGTGTGGCACCTGATAGCAATCAGCCCCAGCATTTT.

This clonotype was seen a few times. The CDR3, as DNA: TGTGCCAGCAGGTTATACAATGAGCAGTTCTTC. It encodes CASRLYNEQFF. This sequence joins TRBV13 and TRBJ2-1, with no clear D. The CDR3 has 11 amino acids. V was cut by 6 bases and J by 4 bases, with 4 bases left in between. The germline V gene has CDR1 PRHDT and CDR2 FYEKMQ (reference sequence).

The gene calls are TRBV27 and TRBJ2-7; weak D call: TRBD1 (5 bases). CDR1 and CDR2 from the germline V gene are MNHEY and SMNVEV (reference sequence). Trimming shortened V by 2 bases and J by 6 bases, and 14 bases separated the two germline ends. CDR3 length equals 14 residues. The CDR3 region has the DNA TGTGCCAGCAGTTTAATTCAGGGTAATCCCGAGCAGTACTTC. Translated: CASSLIQGNPEQYF.

In this sample, this clonotype turned up many times. The chain combines TRBV29-1 with TRBJ2-7; D unresolved. Trimming stripped 5 bases from V and 6 bases from J, with 14 bases between. The CDR3 is 12 residues long. Germline CDR1 and CDR2: SQVTM and ANQGSEA. The CDR3 sequence: CSVYSASGEQYV. As DNA, the CDR3 is TGCAGCGTTTATTCGGCCTCGGGCGAGCAGTACGTC.

This clonotype has at least ten counts. The chain employs TRBV11-2 and TRBJ2-7; the D gene is possibly TRBD1 (6 bases). Germline CDR1 reads SGHAT; CDR2 reads FQNNGV. Trimming removed 4 bases from V and 7 bases from J, with 20 bases in between. This CDR3 region has 15 residues. DNA of the CDR3: TGTGCCAGCAGCTCCGGGACATTTACCCAGGGAGAGCAGTACTTC. Its protein is CASSSGTFTQGEQYF.

The CDR3 bases are TGCAGTGCTAGGGCGGGAGGGCTGCACAATGAGCAGTTCTTC. It encodes CSARAGGLHNEQFF. V gene TRBV20-1 combines with J gene TRBJ2-1, with 9 bases fitting TRBD2. The junction had 5 bases not matched to a gene; V was cut back by 3 bases and J by 5 bases. Germline-derived CDR1 and CDR2 are DFQATT and SNEGSKA (reference sequence). The CDR3 covers 14 residues.

The table lists this clonotype with a few counts. The CDR3 loop is CASSDPPESGEKLFF. CDR3 in DNA: TGCGCCAGCAGTGATCCCCCCGAGTCTGGGGAAAAACTGTTTTTT. V and J are TRBV10-2 and TRBJ1-4, with unresolved D. The CDR3 totals 15 residues. The V end was cut by 3 bases, the J end by 8 bases, with 16 bases between. Germline V gene data show CDR1 as WSHSY and CDR2 as SAAADI.

Only a few counts were recorded for this clonotype. The V call is TRBV20-1, the J call TRBJ2-1, with D perhaps TRBD2 (5 bases). The length of the CDR3 is 14 residues. V lost 4 bases and J lost 5, with 15 bases in between. CDR1 DFQATT and CDR2 SNEGSKA come from the germline V gene (reference sequence). The CDR3 is CSAKKRPGNNEQFF. The CDR3 DNA follows: TGCAGTGCTAAGAAGCGGCCTGGGAACAATGAGCAGTTCTTC.

This clonotype turned up a few times. The chain is built from TRBV20-1 and TRBJ2-5, with a tentative D call TRBD1 (6 bases). V was pared by 0 bases and J by 6 bases, with 11 bases between. This CDR3 has 13 residues. Germline-derived CDR1 and CDR2 are DFQATT and SNEGSKA (reference sequence). The CDR3 here is CSARDPGVKTQYF. The CDR3 DNA reads TGCAGTGCTAGAGATCCAGGGGTAAAGACCCAGTACTTC.

The chain combines TRBV10-3 with TRBJ2-1; TRBD2 agrees at 10 bases. There are 15 residues in the CDR3. Germline values: CDR1 ENHRY, CDR2 SYGVKD. Trimming cost V 4 bases and J 6 bases; bases outside gene matches: 6. In nucleotides, the CDR3 is TGTGCCATCAGTGTGACTAGCGGGTCAAGCAATGAGCAGTTCTTC. Encoded protein: CAISVTSGSSNEQFF.

This clonotype has a count of ten or more. J is TRBJ2-1 and V is TRBV5-1; possibly TRBD1 for D (5 bases). Germline V gene sequence: CDR1 SGHRS, CDR2 YFSETQ. The ends were cut back, 2 bases at V and 2 bases at J, with 8 bases in the middle. The CDR3 sequence is 14 residues long. Written as DNA, the CDR3 is TGCGCCAGCAGCTTCACAGGTCCCTACAATGAGCAGTTCTTC. It translates to CASSFTGPYNEQFF.

The rearrangement joins TRBV11-2 to TRBJ1-6; D not certain. Germline V gives CDR1 SGHAT, CDR2 FQNNGV. Between the trimmed V and J ends, which lost 2 bases and 8 bases, there was a span of 13 bases. This CDR3 comprises 15 residues. The CDR3 reads CASSLRGSQDSPLHF. Here the CDR3 DNA reads TGTGCCAGCAGCTTACGGGGTTCCCAAGATTCACCCCTCCACTTT.

This clonotype occurred many times. The rearrangement joins TRBV2 to TRBJ1-1, with D unresolved. Germline CDR1 and CDR2: SNHLY and FYNNEI. Trimming took off 2 bases at V and 1 base at J, with 8 bases between the two ends. CDR3 size: 14 residues. This CDR3 is CASSERPENTEAFF. The CDR3 DNA sequence: TGTGCCAGCAGTGAAAGGCCGGAGAACACTGAAGCTTTCTTT.

This clonotype was seen only a few times. The genes are TRBV20-1 and TRBJ2-3; no clear D. Germline loops: CDR1 DFQATT, CDR2 SNEGSKA (reference sequence). V lost 1 base to trimming and J lost 6 bases, with 8 bases between them. This CDR3 has 12 amino acids. The CDR3 region has the DNA TGCAGTGCTAGAGTCGCCCTGGATACGCAGTATTTT. Amino acids: CSARVALDTQYF.

The genes are TRBV12-3 or TRBV12-4 and TRBJ2-7; D is perhaps TRBD1 (5 bases). The V gene lost 4 bases and the J gene lost 4 bases, with 14 bases spanning the gap. The CDR3 spans 14 residues. Here the CDR3 reads CASSSAGSKYEQYF. The CDR3, as DNA: TGTGCCAGCAGTTCGGCAGGGTCGAAGTACGAGCAGTACTTC.

The chain is built from TRBV30 and TRBJ1-5, with D uncertain. The ends were cut back, 0 bases at V and 7 bases at J, with 10 bases in the middle. The CDR3 totals 13 residues. Germline CDR1 is GTSNPN and CDR2 is SVGIG (reference sequence). The CDR3 spells CAWSVRAFQPQHF. The CDR3 nucleotides read TGTGCCTGGAGTGTACGAGCTTTCCAGCCCCAGCATTTT.

V usage is TRBV14 and J usage is TRBJ1-1; D is uncertain. Trimming pared 1 base from V and 3 bases from J, leaving 6 bases between. The CDR3 covers 13 residues. Germline CDR1 SGHDN, CDR2 FVKESK. CDR3 bases: TGTGCCAGCAGCCAAGCGGATTACACTGAAGCTTTCTTT. Its translation: CASSQADYTEAFF.

The sample holds a few counts of this clonotype. The V gene is TRBV28, the J gene TRBJ2-7; D is perhaps TRBD2 (5 bases). V lost 3 bases, J lost 1 base, and 16 bases lay in between. Germline V gene data show CDR1 as MDHEN and CDR2 as SYDVKM. The CDR3 is 16 residues long. CDR3 DNA: TGTGCCAGCAGTTTTAATTGGGTCGGGATTTCCTACGAGCAGTACTTC. Encoded protein: CASSFNWVGISYEQYF.

The V call is TRBV7-2, the J call TRBJ1-2, with D perhaps matching TRBD1 (5 bases). CDR3 length: 14 residues. The germline CDR1 and CDR2 sequences are SGHTA and FQGNSA. Trimming took off 1 base at V and 7 bases at J, with 13 bases between the two ends. CDR3: CASSLEAGLGGYTF. The CDR3 nucleotides are TGTGCCAGCAGCTTAGAAGCAGGGTTGGGTGGCTACACCTTC. Together with reference TRBV7-2 and TRBJ1-2, the CDR3 gives the full variable domain: GAGVSQSPSNKVTEKGKDVELRCDPISGHTALYWYRQSLGQGLEFLIYFQGNSAPDKSGLPSDRFSAERTGGSVSTLTIQRTQQEDSAVYLCASSLEAGLGGYTFGSGTRLTVV.

In this sample, this clonotype turned up many times. The rearrangement joins TRBV5-6 to TRBJ2-3; TRBD2 matches 8 bases. The trim removed 5 bases at V and 2 bases at J, leaving 10 bases unmatched. Germline V gene data show CDR1 as SGHDT and CDR2 as YYEEEE. The CDR3 covers 16 residues. The CDR3 region is CASSSSVGRATDTQYF. The CDR3, as DNA: TGTGCCAGCAGTTCGTCGGTCGGGAGGGCCACAGATACGCAGTATTTT.

The chain joins TRBV5-1 to TRBJ2-4; 10 bases agree with TRBD1. V trimming: 2 bases; J trimming: 0 bases; junction bases outside the gene matches: 11. The CDR3 sequence is 19 residues long. Germline CDR1 is SGHRS and CDR2 is YFSETQ. For the CDR3, the DNA is TGCGCCAGCAGCTTCGGGACAGGGGACGGCGACTTAGCCAAAAACATTCAGTACTTC. It codes for CASSFGTGDGDLAKNIQYF.

This clonotype was detected ten times or more. V usage is TRBV5-6 and J usage is TRBJ2-2; possibly TRBD1 for D (6 bases). Germline CDR1 and CDR2: SGHDT and YYEEEE. This CDR3 is 18 amino acids long. V was cut by 0 bases and J by 1 base, with 16 bases left in between. CDR3 nucleotides: TGTGCCAGCAGCTTGGACCCTTCCGACAGGAAGAACACCGGGGAGCTGTTTTTT. This sequence encodes CASSLDPSDRKNTGELFF.